These 7 T cell receptor beta chains were all obtained from the same sample, sequenced in a study of blood T cell repertoires in COVID-19. This table comes from immunoSEQ multiplex PCR, and its TCRdb copy is limited to in-frame clones, with some not included. Here the sample spans about 130,000 clones, about 80% being singletons. Sequenced material: peripheral blood. The receptors were sampled from a woman aged 50 to 65 with acute or convalescent COVID-19.

V is TRBV2 and J is TRBJ1-1; tentative D call: TRBD1 (6 bases). V lost 1 base, J lost 4 bases, and 7 bases lay in between. Germline lookup yields CDR1 SNHLY and CDR2 FYNNEI. The CDR3 runs to 13 residues. The CDR3 sequence is CASSEEGGTEAFF. DNA for the CDR3: TGTGCCAGCAGTGAAGAAGGGGGCACTGAAGCTTTCTTT.

The sample holds a few counts of this clone. CDR3 in DNA: TGTGCCAGCAGTTACGCGGCAGGCGGGGACTATGGCTACACCTTC. This encodes CASSYAAGGDYGYTF. The chain links TRBV6-5 to TRBJ1-2, with unresolved D. With 2 bases removed from V and 3 bases from J, the gap between germline ends came to 13 bases. CDR1 is MNHEY, CDR2 SVGAGI, per germline. The CDR3 loop spans 15 amino acids.

Concerning this clone: One end of the junction does not line up with germline, which may come from a read error. The V and J genes are TRBV24-1 and TRBJ2-1; TRBD2 agrees at 8 bases. This CDR3 is built from 13 residues. CDR1 and CDR2 (germline): KGHDR, SFDVKD. Here the CDR3 reads CAISQSGGNEQFF. For the CDR3, the DNA is TGTGCCATCAGTCAATCGGGGGGGAATGAGCAGTTCTTC.

The chain couples TRBV9 to TRBJ1-2; D not certain. Germline V lookup: CDR1 SGDLS, CDR2 YYNGEE. The CDR3 spans 15 residues. The V gene lost 0 bases and the J gene lost 0 bases, with 9 bases spanning the gap. The CDR3 spells CASSVEPGTNYGYTF. For the CDR3, the DNA is TGTGCCAGCAGCGTAGAACCCGGTACTAACTATGGCTACACCTTC.

This clone was detected once. The chain carries TRBV6-5 and TRBJ2-5, with D perhaps TRBD2 (6 bases). V lost 5 bases and J lost 8, with 12 bases in between. The germline V gene has CDR1 MNHEY and CDR2 SVGAGI. The CDR3 runs 12 residues. CDR3 loop: CASSPGTSTQYF. The CDR3 coding sequence is TGTGCCAGCAGTCCAGGGACTTCTACCCAGTACTTC.

The chain couples TRBV7-9 to TRBJ2-3; 9 bases are a match to TRBD1. V lost 4 bases and J lost 4; bases outside the gene matches: 6. Germline V gene data show CDR1 as SEHNR and CDR2 as FQNEAQ (reference sequence). The CDR3 runs to 15 residues. CDR3 protein: CASSSGQGGADTQYF. DNA for the CDR3: TGTGCCAGCAGCTCGGGACAGGGCGGAGCAGATACGCAGTATTTT.

The chain recombines TRBV25-1 with TRBJ1-1; 9 bases align to TRBD1. CDR1 is MGHDK, CDR2 SYGVNS, per germline. This CDR3 has 14 residues. Trimming removed 0 bases from V and 11 bases from J; junction bases left unmatched: 7. CDR3 protein: CASSEYTGTGSAFF. For the CDR3, the DNA is TGTGCCAGCAGTGAATATACAGGGACAGGGTCTGCTTTCTTT.